This T cell receptor beta chain comes out of a study of OX40 agonist ivuxolimab in advanced cancers. Study as a whole: The patients' treatment was ivuxolimab, an agonistic anti-OX40 (CD134) antibody. Every patient in dose escalation had hepatocellular carcinoma, melanoma, renal cell or head and neck cancer. General study points: Researchers did not determine the expanded peripheral T cells' antigen specificity. CD4+ and CD8+ blood T cells expanded clonally by week 6 at 0.1 to 3.0 mg/kg.

Assay used: immunoSEQ multiplex PCR; TCRdb lists only in-frame clones, some missing. The sample consists of about 69,000 clones, roughly nine tenths of them appearing once. In the case of this clone: Its antigen is unidentified.

V dropped 8 bases and J dropped 3; count of bases not matched to a gene: 7. The CDR3 is made up of 14 amino acids. Per germline, CDR1 MNHEY and CDR2 SVGAGI. The sequencing here drew on CD4+ or CD8+ T cells sorted from blood, taken in a trial of the OX40 agonist ivuxolimab. The chain has TRBV6-5 and TRBJ1-5; TRBD1 matches 7 bases. The clonotype originates from an adult with an advanced solid tumor such as melanoma, head and neck, liver or kidney cancer. CDR3 loop: CASQKTGDNQPQHF. CDR3 DNA: TGTGCCAGCCAGAAAACAGGGGACAATCAGCCCCAGCATTTT.